The 24 T cell receptor beta chains presented below share a single source sample, sequenced in a study of OX40 agonist ivuxolimab in advanced cancers. Sequenced by immunoSEQ multiplex PCR; TCRdb stores in-frame clones only, minus some. The sample records about 120,000 clones, around 89% being singletons. The material sequenced was CD4+ or CD8+ T cells sorted from blood, taken in a trial of the OX40 agonist ivuxolimab. The receptor set was obtained from an adult with an advanced solid tumor such as melanoma, head and neck, liver or kidney cancer.

This clone was detected once. This CDR3 is also generated by other DNA sequences in the sample. This chain connects TRBV28 to TRBJ2-7, with D hard to call. Per germline, CDR1 MDHEN and CDR2 SYDVKM. Trimming shortened V by 3 bases and J by 4 bases, and 4 bases separated the two germline ends. CDR3 length equals 11 residues. DNA for the CDR3: TGTGCCAGCAGTTTGAGGTACGAGCAGTACTTC. Its protein is CASSLRYEQYF. The entire variable domain, with the rest obtained from reference TRBV28 and TRBJ2-7, is as follows: DVKVTQSSRYLVKRTGEKVFLECVQDMDHENMFWYRQDPGLGLRLIYFSYDVKMKEKGDIPEGYSVSREKKERFSLILESASTNQTSMYLCASSLRYEQYFGPGTRLTVT.

The chain recombines TRBV7-2 with TRBJ1-2; D not certain. The germline CDR1 and CDR2 sequences are SGHTA and FQGNSA. The CDR3 consists of 14 residues. The ends were cut back, 2 bases at V and 8 bases at J, with 15 bases in the middle. CDR3 nucleotides: TGTGCCAGCAGCTTAAACGGCCCGATGGCAGGCTACACCTTC. This sequence encodes CASSLNGPMAGYTF.

This clone appeared a single time. The chain uses TRBV5-4 and TRBJ2-7; TRBD2 might be the D (6 bases). The germline V and J ends were trimmed by 4 bases and 3 bases, with 20 bases remaining between them. Germline V gives CDR1 SGHNT, CDR2 YYREEE (reference sequence). There are 16 residues in the CDR3. In nucleotides, the CDR3 is TGTGCCAGCAGCAGGAGCCAAGGGACGGGGGACTACGAGCAGTACTTC. Its protein is CASSRSQGTGDYEQYF.

This chain joins TRBV27 and TRBJ2-1; D is perhaps TRBD1 or TRBD2 (5 bases each). The CDR3 has 11 amino acids. The germline CDR1 and CDR2 sequences are MNHEY and SMNVEV (reference sequence). Trimming pared 7 bases from V and 12 bases from J, leaving 13 bases between. The CDR3, as DNA: TGTGCCAGCACTGAGAGGGGAGTGCAGTTCTTC. It translates to CASTERGVQFF.

CDR3 sequence (DNA): TGTGCCAGCAGCCCTGTCCCCTCGGGGAAGACCCAGTACTTC. It yields the protein CASSPVPSGKTQYF. This chain uses TRBV7-9 with TRBJ2-5, with a tentative D call TRBD2 (5 bases). Trimming stripped 5 bases from V and 6 bases from J, with 16 bases between. Per germline, CDR1 SEHNR and CDR2 FQNEAQ (reference sequence). CDR3 length equals 14 residues.

The rearrangement uses TRBV4-3 and TRBJ2-1; TRBD1 matches at 8 bases. V dropped 1 base and J dropped 12; count of bases not matched to a gene: 8. CDR1 is LGHNA, CDR2 YSLEER, per germline. This CDR3 has 14 amino acids. The CDR3 protein is CASSQGVSGTGQFF. The CDR3 coding sequence is TGCGCCAGCAGCCAAGGTGTTAGTGGGACAGGGCAGTTCTTC.

The V call is TRBV2, the J call TRBJ1-6; possibly TRBD1 for D (5 bases). CDR1 SNHLY and CDR2 FYNNEI come from the germline V gene. Trimming left V 10 bases short and J 3 bases short, with 10 bases between. The CDR3 runs 13 residues. CDR3 DNA: TGTGCCACTACAGGCATCTATAATTCACCCCTCCACTTT. Its protein product is CATTGIYNSPLHF.

This rearrangement joins TRBV11-3 to TRBJ2-4; TRBD2 matches at 7 bases. This CDR3 has 15 amino acids. Germline lookup yields CDR1 SGHNT and CDR2 YENEEA. Losses at the gene ends were 1 base for V and 3 bases for J; bases not matched to a gene: 3. The CDR3 loop reads CASSLGGGDKNIQYF. Here the CDR3 DNA reads TGTGCCAGCAGCTTAGGTGGGGGGGACAAAAACATTCAGTACTTC.

V is TRBV29-1 and J is TRBJ2-1, with D perhaps matching TRBD2 (5 bases). Trimming left V 7 bases short and J 7 bases short, with 8 bases between. Germline CDR1 is SQVTM and CDR2 is ANQGSEA. This CDR3 spans 10 amino acids. CDR3 bases: TGCAGCGGTTGGGAGAATGAGCAGTTCTTC. Amino acid sequence: CSGWENEQFF.

The V and J genes are TRBV11-2 and TRBJ2-7; D gene uncertain. CDR1 is SGHAT and CDR2 is FQNNGV in the germline V gene. This CDR3 contains 15 residues. Deletions cut 0 bases from V and 6 bases from J, with 15 bases between. CDR3 sequence reads: CASSLEVLFTGEQYF. CDR3 DNA sequence: TGTGCCAGCAGCTTAGAAGTGCTCTTTACGGGCGAGCAGTACTTC.

This rearrangement joins TRBV10-1 to TRBJ2-7; 9 bases are shared with TRBD1. J gave up 6 bases and V 11 bases, and 11 bases lay outside the gene matches. The germline gives CDR1 WNHNN, CDR2 SYGVQD (reference sequence). The CDR3 consists of 13 residues. CDR3 amino acids: CARLQGAYAEQYF. CDR3 in DNA: TGCGCCCGGTTACAGGGGGCCTACGCCGAGCAGTACTTC.

The chain joins TRBV30 to TRBJ1-1, with 8 bases aligning to TRBD1. V was clipped by 0 bases and J by 1 base; unmatched bases: 7. Germline V gives CDR1 GTSNPN, CDR2 SVGIG (reference sequence). This CDR3 is 16 amino acids long. The CDR3 DNA is TGTGCCTGGAGTGTACGACAGGGGTTGCAGAACACTGAAGCTTTCTTT. Amino acids: CAWSVRQGLQNTEAFF.

The chain links TRBV7-8 to TRBJ1-1; 10 nucleotides agree with TRBD1. V shed 3 bases, J shed 4 bases, and the junction held 5 bases outside the gene matches. The germline CDR1 and CDR2 sequences are SGHVS and FQNEAQ. This CDR3 comprises 15 residues. CDR3 DNA sequence: TGTGCCAGCAGCTTGACAGGGGGCGCGGGCACTGAAGCTTTCTTT. It encodes CASSLTGGAGTEAFF. The variable domain in full, completed from reference TRBV7-8 and TRBJ1-1, reads GAGVSQSPRYKVAKRGQDVALRCDPISGHVSLFWYQQALGQGPEFLTYFQNEAQLDKSGLPSDRFFAERPEGSVSTLKIQRTQQEDSAVYLCASSLTGGAGTEAFFGQGTRLTVV.

This clone was recorded once. J is TRBJ2-1 and V is TRBV7-6; no reliable D call. Deletions cut 1 base from V and 8 bases from J, with 6 bases between. The CDR3 is 12 residues long. The germline CDR1 and CDR2 sequences are SGHVS and FNYEAQ. CDR3 protein: CASSLGRHEQFF. The DNA for the CDR3 is TGTGCCAGCAGCTTAGGACGACATGAGCAGTTCTTC.

The chain links TRBV7-2 to TRBJ2-7; 11 bases agree with TRBD2. Germline loops: CDR1 SGHTA, CDR2 FQGNSA. Germline trimming cut 4 bases from V and 2 bases from J; bases unmatched to any gene: 4. The CDR3 is 15 amino acids. The CDR3 region is CASSSSGGNPYEQYF. The CDR3 nucleotides are TGTGCCAGCAGCTCTAGCGGGGGGAACCCCTACGAGCAGTACTTC.

This sequence joins TRBV5-1 and TRBJ2-6; TRBD1 matches 9 bases. V lost 3 bases, J lost 1 base, and 8 bases stayed unmatched. Per the germline V gene, CDR1 is SGHRS and CDR2 is YFSETQ. This CDR3 spans 18 amino acids. The CDR3 sequence: CASSSGQGLVSGANVLTF. The CDR3 DNA sequence: TGCGCCAGCAGCTCGGGACAGGGATTAGTTTCTGGGGCCAACGTCCTGACTTTC.

This clone was found once. The chain has TRBV28 and TRBJ1-2; 9 positions match TRBD1. The germline CDR1 and CDR2 sequences are MDHEN and SYDVKM. The CDR3 length is 12 residues. Trimming at V came to 4 bases and at J to 7 bases, leaving 1 base not matched to a gene. CDR3 nucleotide sequence: TGTGCCAGCAGTTGGACAGGGGTTGGCTACACCTTC. This translates into CASSWTGVGYTF.

CDR3 in DNA: TGCGCCAGCAGCTTGGCGAATTTAGGGGGGGTCGATACGCAGTATTTT. It yields the protein CASSLANLGGVDTQYF. The gene calls are TRBV5-1 and TRBJ2-3, with a tentative D call TRBD2 (7 bases). CDR3 length: 16 amino acids. Trimming cost V 0 bases and J 6 bases, with 17 bases left between them. The germline CDR1 and CDR2 sequences are SGHRS and YFSETQ. Supplemented by reference TRBV5-1 and TRBJ2-3, the full variable domain reads KAGVTQTPRYLIKTRGQQVTLSCSPISGHRSVSWYQQTPGQGLQFLFEYFSETQRNKGNFPGRFSGRQFSNSRSEMNVSTLELGDSALYLCASSLANLGGVDTQYFGPGTRLTVL.

V and J are TRBV19 and TRBJ1-2; D might be TRBD1 (6 bases). Germline V gene data show CDR1 as LNHDA and CDR2 as SQIVND (reference sequence). This CDR3 spans 15 amino acids. Trimming left V 3 bases short and J 2 bases short, with 13 bases between. CDR3 loop: CASSMPSTGNYGYTF. The DNA of the CDR3 is TGTGCCAGTAGTATGCCGTCTACAGGGAACTATGGCTACACCTTC.

This clone was found once. The chain uses TRBV11-3 and TRBJ2-3; 9 bases line up with TRBD1. The germline gives CDR1 SGHNT, CDR2 YENEEA. With V trimmed by 4 bases and J by 0 bases, 2 bases remained unmatched. The length of the CDR3 is 15 residues. The CDR3 region has the DNA TGTGCCAGCAGCTCAGGACAGGGGAGCACAGATACGCAGTATTTT. Translation: CASSSGQGSTDTQYF. The variable domain in full, with the rest retrieved from reference TRBV11-3 and TRBJ2-3, is EAGVVQSPRYKIIEKKQPVAFWCNPISGHNTLYWYLQNLGQGPELLIRYENEEAVDDSQLPKDRFSAERLKGVDSTLKIQPAELGDSAVYLCASSSGQGSTDTQYFGPGTRLTVL.

The chain recombines TRBV15 with TRBJ2-7; TRBD1 might be the D (7 bases). Trimming took 0 bases from V and 3 from J, leaving 12 bases between them. The CDR3 consists of 15 residues. The germline gives CDR1 LNHNV, CDR2 YYDKDF (reference sequence). Written as DNA, the CDR3 is TGTGCCACCAGCAGAGACACCAGGGGGGTCTACGAGCAGTACTTC. Residues: CATSRDTRGVYEQYF.

The gene calls are TRBV4-1 and TRBJ2-1; 14 bases align to TRBD2. The CDR3 sequence is 17 residues long. Trimming at V came to 4 bases and at J to 10 bases, leaving 12 bases not matched to a gene. Germline CDR1 is MGHRA and CDR2 is YSYEKL. The CDR3 here is CASSPGLAGARGEEQFF. The DNA for the CDR3 is TGCGCCAGCAGCCCGGGACTAGCGGGGGCCCGGGGGGAGGAGCAGTTCTTC.

The rearrangement joins TRBV28 to TRBJ1-2, with 8 nucleotides matching TRBD1. The V and J ends lost 6 bases and 6 bases, in that order; junction bases with no gene match: 12. The germline V gene has CDR1 MDHEN and CDR2 SYDVKM. The CDR3 has 15 residues. CDR3 loop: CASSRYRTGRHGYTF. The DNA of the CDR3 is TGTGCCAGCAGCCGATATAGGACAGGGCGCCATGGCTACACCTTC.

The rearrangement links TRBV18 to TRBJ2-4; tentative D call: TRBD2 (6 bases). Per the germline V gene, CDR1 is KGHSH and CDR2 is LQKENI. The CDR3 runs 14 residues. V was clipped by 4 bases and J by 8 bases, with 15 bases between them. CDR3 sequence reads: CASSREGGGYIQYF. CDR3 coding DNA: TGTGCCAGCTCACGAGAGGGAGGTGGATACATTCAGTACTTC.